A single sample gave rise to the 20 T cell receptor beta chains below, sequenced in a study of chemoradiotherapy in HPV16-positive cancers. Sequencing used immunoSEQ multiplex PCR; TCRdb keeps in-frame clones, though not all of them. Seen here are 20,000 or so clones, more than 80% observed once, and the top ten hold around 3.8%. Sample: blood, taken from a patient who underwent chemoradiotherapy. The source of these receptors is a human donor with HPV-associated anogenital cancer.

The chain carries TRBV29-1 and TRBJ1-2; TRBD1 matches 7 bases. This CDR3 region has 13 residues. V shed 4 bases and J 7 bases; nucleotides not matched to a gene: 9. Germline V gene lookup returns CDR1 SQVTM and CDR2 ANQGSEA. CDR3: CSVALEGAFGYTF. The CDR3 bases are TGCAGCGTTGCCCTGGAGGGGGCCTTTGGCTACACCTTC.

The chain joins TRBV28 to TRBJ1-6, with TRBD1 matching over 9 bases. Germline loops: CDR1 MDHEN, CDR2 SYDVKM. The CDR3 length is 15 residues. The V and J ends lost 2 bases and 8 bases, in that order; junction bases with no gene match: 4. The CDR3 nucleotides read TGTGCCAGCAGTTTAAAGAACAGGGGGCATTCACCCCTCCACTTT. Its protein is CASSLKNRGHSPLHF.

The sample holds one count of this clone. The rearrangement links TRBV6-5 to TRBJ1-1; D gene unclear. This CDR3 is 13 amino acids long. Trimming pared 6 bases from V and 0 bases from J, leaving 8 bases between. CDR1 is MNHEY and CDR2 is SVGAGI in the germline V gene. CDR3 in DNA: TGTGCCAGCAGAGGAGTAATGAACACTGAAGCTTTCTTT. Translation gives CASRGVMNTEAFF.

This chain links TRBV4-2 with TRBJ1-4; D call uncertain. The CDR3 has 14 amino acids. Trimming left V 1 base short and J 0 bases short, with 3 bases between. Per the germline V gene, CDR1 is LGHNA and CDR2 is YNFKEQ. CDR3 residues: CASSQATTNEKLFF. Here the CDR3 DNA reads TGTGCCAGCAGCCAAGCGACAACTAATGAAAAACTGTTTTTT.

This clone showed up just once. The chain employs TRBV7-2 and TRBJ2-5, with TRBD2 matching 7 bases. Trimming at V came to 4 bases and at J to 4 bases, leaving 9 bases not matched to a gene. The length of the CDR3 is 15 residues. Germline CDR1 SGHTA, CDR2 FQGNSA. The CDR3 region has the DNA TGTGCCAGCAGCTCCAACGGACTAGAGGGAGAGACCCAGTACTTC. Its protein product is CASSSNGLEGETQYF.

V gene TRBV16 combines with J gene TRBJ1-2, with a tentative D call TRBD1 (6 bases). This CDR3 is built from 13 residues. V was pared by 2 bases and J by 6 bases, with 10 bases between. The germline V gene encodes CDR1 KGHSY and CDR2 FQNENV. The CDR3 loop reads CASSQRTENGYTF. In nucleotides, the CDR3 is TGTGCCAGCAGCCAAAGGACAGAGAATGGCTACACCTTC.

The genes are TRBV19 and TRBJ2-3; the D call may be TRBD1 or TRBD2 (5 bases each). The germline CDR1 and CDR2 sequences are LNHDA and SQIVND (reference sequence). Between the trimmed V and J ends, which lost 8 bases and 0 bases, there was a span of 18 bases. This CDR3 is built from 16 residues. CDR3 sequence (DNA): TGTGCCAGTGCCGGTCGGGGCAGTCTCAGCACAGATACGCAGTATTTT. It translates to CASAGRGSLSTDTQYF. Full variable domain (outside the CDR3, taken from reference TRBV19 and TRBJ2-3): DGGITQSPKYLFRKEGQNVTLSCEQNLNHDAMYWYRQDPGQGLRLIYYSQIVNDFQKGDIAEGYSVSREKKESFPLTVTSAQKNPTAFYLCASAGRGSLSTDTQYFGPGTRLTVL.

The chain links TRBV19 to TRBJ1-3; D not certain. V gave up 1 base and J gave up 0 bases, with 10 bases separating them. The germline V gene has CDR1 LNHDA and CDR2 SQIVND (reference sequence). This CDR3 contains 16 residues. The CDR3 spells CASSIAAHRSGNTIYF. CDR3 in DNA: TGTGCCAGTAGTATAGCTGCTCACCGCTCTGGAAACACCATATATTTT.

This chain links TRBV21-1 with TRBJ2-7; TRBD1 is taken as the D call from the table, unchecked against the DNA. TRBV21-1 is assigned pseudogene status. The CDR3 length is 13 residues. CDR3 DNA: TGTGCCAGCAGTAGGGACACAGAGTACGAGCAGTACTTC. It is translated as CASSRDTEYEQYF.

The chain recombines TRBV7-2 with TRBJ1-1, with TRBD1 identical over 7 bases. This CDR3 spans 14 amino acids. CDR1 is SGHTA and CDR2 is FQGNSA in the germline V gene. The J segment lost 7 bases and the V segment lost 5 bases, leaving 10 bases of the junction unmatched. This chain's CDR3 is CASSLDRVLGEAFF. Here the CDR3 DNA reads TGTGCCAGCAGCCTCGACAGGGTTCTGGGTGAAGCTTTCTTT.

V is TRBV21-1 and J is TRBJ1-6; the listed D gene, TRBD1, was not tested against the DNA. TRBV21-1 is a documented pseudogene. The CDR3 totals 16 residues. In DNA, the CDR3 is TGTGCCAGCAGCAATTCGACAGGGGGATATAATTCACCCCTCCACTTT. Protein sequence: CASSNSTGGYNSPLHF.

In nucleotides, the CDR3 is TGTGCCAGCAGAATTGGGGGGGGCGCGGGGAACACTGAAGCTTTCTTT. Translation gives CASRIGGGAGNTEAFF. V is TRBV7-2 and J is TRBJ1-1; D is perhaps TRBD1 (6 bases). Germline values: CDR1 SGHTA, CDR2 FQGNSA. The CDR3 is 16 amino acids. Trimming stripped 6 bases from V and 1 base from J, with 18 bases between. The full variable domain, in which reference TRBV7-2 and TRBJ1-1 provide the parts outside the CDR3, is GAGVSQSPSNKVTEKGKDVELRCDPISGHTALYWYRQSLGQGLEFLIYFQGNSAPDKSGLPSDRFSAERTGGSVSTLTIQRTQQEDSAVYLCASRIGGGAGNTEAFFGQGTRLTVV.

The chain is built from TRBV6-1 and TRBJ1-1, with D hard to call. Trimming took 5 bases from V and 5 from J, leaving 6 bases between them. This CDR3 spans 11 amino acids. Germline V lookup: CDR1 MNHNS, CDR2 SASEGT. CDR3 region: CASSFQTEAFF. Written as DNA, the CDR3 is TGTGCCAGCAGTTTTCAAACTGAAGCTTTCTTT.

The chain combines TRBV9 with TRBJ1-5; D is ambiguous. The V end lost 0 bases, the J end lost 3 bases, and 7 bases lay between the germline ends. The germline CDR1 and CDR2 sequences are SGDLS and YYNGEE. This CDR3 spans 14 amino acids. The CDR3 DNA reads TGTGCCAGCAGCGTAGGAACGGACAATCAGCCCCAGCATTTT. Translating gives CASSVGTDNQPQHF.

The chain links TRBV7-2 to TRBJ2-2; 7 positions match TRBD2. The ends lost 1 base at V and 5 bases at J; junction bases unmatched: 7. This CDR3 is built from 16 residues. Germline CDR1 SGHTA, CDR2 FQGNSA. For the CDR3, the DNA is TGTGCCAGCAGCTTAGGACTAGCCAGGCAAACCGGGGAGCTGTTTTTT. Residues: CASSLGLARQTGELFF.

CDR3 nucleotides: TGTGCCAGCAGCTCCCTAGCCTACGAGCAGTACTTC. Translated, it gives CASSSLAYEQYF. The chain has TRBV11-1 and TRBJ2-7, with D hard to call. Germline V gene sequence: CDR1 SGHAT, CDR2 FQDESV (reference sequence). V was trimmed by 4 bases and J by 2 bases, leaving 6 bases between them. This CDR3 has 12 residues. The full variable domain, completed using reference TRBV11-1 and TRBJ2-7, is EAEVAQSPRYKITEKSQAVAFWCDPISGHATLYWYRQILGQGPELLVQFQDESVVDDSQLPKDRFSAERLKGVDSTLKIQPAELGDSAMYLCASSSLAYEQYFGPGTRLTVT.

V and J are TRBV29-1 and TRBJ2-3, with 14 nucleotides matching TRBD2. CDR1 and CDR2 (germline): SQVTM, ANQGSEA. The trim removed 4 bases at V and 8 bases at J, leaving 5 bases unmatched. CDR3 length: 14 amino acids. The CDR3, as DNA: TGCAGCGTTGTGCCCGGGACTAGCGGGGGTACGCAGTATTTT. As protein: CSVVPGTSGGTQYF.

This chain links TRBV28 with TRBJ2-3; 7 positions agree with TRBD1. The CDR3 loop spans 13 amino acids. The germline V gene has CDR1 MDHEN and CDR2 SYDVKM. Trimming cost V 8 bases and J 0 bases; bases outside gene matches: 2. The DNA for the CDR3 is TGTGCCAGCGGGACAGAAAGCACAGATACGCAGTATTTT. This gives the protein CASGTESTDTQYF.

J is TRBJ1-1 and V is TRBV6-4, with D unclear. V was clipped by 3 bases and J by 2 bases, with 13 bases between them. The length of the CDR3 is 15 residues. Germline assignment: CDR1 MRHNA and CDR2 SNTAGT. The CDR3 sequence is CASSEEGGYNTEAFF. CDR3 in DNA: TGTGCCAGCAGTGAAGAGGGCGGATACAACACTGAAGCTTTCTTT.

The chain combines TRBV19 with TRBJ1-2; TRBD1 matches 11 bases. Trimming at V came to 3 bases and at J to 4 bases, leaving 10 bases not matched to a gene. Germline assignment: CDR1 LNHDA and CDR2 SQIVND (reference sequence). This CDR3 has 17 residues. The CDR3 DNA is TGTGCCAGTAGTATGGGCGGAGGGGGACAGGGGGTCTATGGCTACACCTTC. It yields the protein CASSMGGGGQGVYGYTF.